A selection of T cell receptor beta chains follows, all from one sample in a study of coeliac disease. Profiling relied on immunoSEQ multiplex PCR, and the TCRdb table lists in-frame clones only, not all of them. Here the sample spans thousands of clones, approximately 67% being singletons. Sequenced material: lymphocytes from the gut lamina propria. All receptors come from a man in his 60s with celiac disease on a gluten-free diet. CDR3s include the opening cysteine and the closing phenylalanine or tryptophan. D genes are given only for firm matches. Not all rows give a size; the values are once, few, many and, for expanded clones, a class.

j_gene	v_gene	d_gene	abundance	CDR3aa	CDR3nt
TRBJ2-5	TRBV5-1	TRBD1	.	CASSFFTGGRETQYF	TGCGCCAGCAGCTTCTTCACAGGGGGCAGGGAGACCCAGTACTTC
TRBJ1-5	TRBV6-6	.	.	CASSYSRAQPQHF	TGTGCCAGCAGTTACTCGAGGGCTCAGCCCCAGCATTTT
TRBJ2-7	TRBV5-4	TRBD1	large	CASSLAGTVSYEQYF	TGTGCCAGCAGCTTGGCCGGGACAGTCTCCTACGAGCAGTACTTC
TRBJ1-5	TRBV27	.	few	CASSTNQGPSNQPQHF	TGTGCCAGCAGCACGAATCAGGGGCCTAGCAATCAGCCCCAGCATTTT
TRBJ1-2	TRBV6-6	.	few	CASSYQGNYGYTF	TGTGCCAGCAGTTACCAGGGGAACTATGGCTACACCTTC
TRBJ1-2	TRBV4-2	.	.	CASSQPGLLGGYTF	TGTGCCAGCAGCCAACCAGGACTCCTTGGGGGCTACACCTTC
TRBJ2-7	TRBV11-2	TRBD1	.	CASSLGPGQNSYEQYF	TGTGCCAGCAGCTTAGGACCGGGACAGAACTCCTACGAGCAGTACTTC
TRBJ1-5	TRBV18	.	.	CASSPGQSQPQHF	TGTGCCAGCTCACCAGGGCAGAGTCAGCCCCAGCATTTT
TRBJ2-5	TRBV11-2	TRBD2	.	CASSLLSWGGRETQYF	TGTGCCAGCAGCTTACTTTCTTGGGGAGGGCGGGAGACCCAGTACTTC
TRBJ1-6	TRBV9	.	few	CASSPLDSYNSPLHF	TGTGCCAGCAGCCCCCTGGACAGCTATAATTCACCCCTCCACTTT
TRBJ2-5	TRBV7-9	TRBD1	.	CASSLAQGAETQYF	TGTGCCAGCAGCTTAGCACAGGGGGCAGAGACCCAGTACTTC
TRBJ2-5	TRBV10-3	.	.	CAISEGGKETQYF	TGTGCCATCAGTGAGGGAGGGAAAGAGACCCAGTACTTC
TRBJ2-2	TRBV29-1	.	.	CSARQHTGELFF	TGCAGCGCCAGACAGCATACCGGGGAGCTGTTTTTT
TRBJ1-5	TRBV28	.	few	CASSSMRDQPQHF	TGTGCCAGCAGCTCGATGAGGGATCAGCCCCAGCATTTT
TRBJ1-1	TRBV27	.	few	CASRPTLGGTEAFF	TGTGCCAGCAGACCCACCTTGGGGGGCACTGAAGCTTTCTTT
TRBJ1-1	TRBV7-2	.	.	CASSLVPLNTEAFF	TGTGCCAGCAGCTTAGTTCCTCTGAACACTGAAGCTTTCTTT
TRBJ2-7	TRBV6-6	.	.	CASRGSYEQYF	TGTGCCAGCCGGGGGTCCTACGAGCAGTACTTC
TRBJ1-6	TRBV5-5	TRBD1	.	CASTSGQGRGYNSPLHF	TGTGCCAGCACCAGCGGACAGGGCCGAGGATATAATTCACCCCTCCACTTT
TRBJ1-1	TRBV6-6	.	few	CASSYPGGSVTEAFF	TGTGCCAGCAGTTACCCCGGGGGATCGGTCACTGAAGCTTTCTTT
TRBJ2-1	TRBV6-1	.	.	CASSVEGQSYNEQFF	TGTGCCAGCAGTGTCGAAGGACAGTCCTACAATGAGCAGTTCTTC
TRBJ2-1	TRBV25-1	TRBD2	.	CASTVAGGANEQFF	TGTGCCAGCACCGTAGCGGGGGGTGCGAATGAGCAGTTCTTC
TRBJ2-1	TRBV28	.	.	CASRPTHYGQFF	TGTGCCAGCAGACCTACTCATTACGGGCAGTTCTTC
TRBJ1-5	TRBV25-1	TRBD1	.	CASSEGQGNQPQHF	TGTGCCAGCAGTGAAGGACAGGGGAATCAGCCCCAGCATTTT
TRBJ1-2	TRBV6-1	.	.	CASSAPQRGTHGYTF	TGTGCCAGCAGTGCCCCGCAGCGGGGTACCCATGGCTACACCTTC
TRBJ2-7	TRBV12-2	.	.	CASRLFRTGSSSYEQYF	TGTGCAAGTCGCCTTTTCCGGACAGGCTCGAGCTCCTACGAGCAGTACTTC
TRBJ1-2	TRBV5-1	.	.	CASSDSYGYTF	TGCGCCAGCAGTGACAGCTATGGCTACACCTTC
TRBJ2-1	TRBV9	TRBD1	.	CASFQDRSSSYNEQFF	TGTGCCAGCTTCCAGGACAGGTCAAGCTCCTACAATGAGCAGTTCTTC
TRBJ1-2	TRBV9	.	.	CASTNGTPNYGYTF	TGTGCCAGCACCAACGGGACTCCCAACTATGGCTACACCTTC
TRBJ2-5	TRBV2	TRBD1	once	CASSAGTGTQETQYF	TGTGCCAGCAGTGCTGGGACAGGGACACAAGAGACCCAGTACTTC
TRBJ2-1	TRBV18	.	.	CASSRDFPPQSGEQFF	TGTGCCAGCTCAAGGGACTTCCCCCCGCAATCGGGTGAGCAGTTCTTC
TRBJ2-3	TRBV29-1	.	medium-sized	CSVEPGGTDTQYF	TGCAGCGTTGAACCGGGGGGCACAGATACGCAGTATTTT
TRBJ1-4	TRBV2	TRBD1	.	CASSMYRDSYEKLFF	TGTGCCAGCAGTATGTACCGGGACAGCTATGAAAAACTGTTTTTT
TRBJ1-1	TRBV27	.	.	CASISKVGGAFF	TGTGCCAGCATAAGCAAGGTGGGGGGAGCTTTCTTT
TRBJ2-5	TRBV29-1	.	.	CSVLRRQGGGETQYF	TGCAGCGTTCTCAGGAGGCAGGGAGGAGGGGAGACCCAGTACTTC
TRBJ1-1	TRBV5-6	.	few	CASSLAGAGYGTEAFF	TGTGCCAGCAGCTTGGCCGGGGCGGGGTATGGCACTGAAGCTTTCTTT
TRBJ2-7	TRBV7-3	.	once	CASSFSGDSYEQYF	TGTGCCAGCAGCTTTTCAGGGGATTCCTACGAGCAGTACTTC